The 3 T cell receptor beta chains presented below share a single source sample, sequenced in a study of blood T cell repertoires in COVID-19. Sequencing used immunoSEQ multiplex PCR; TCRdb keeps in-frame clones, though not all of them. The table records under 250,000 clones, about 82% of them present only once. The sequenced sample was peripheral blood. The receptor source for this set is a man in his forties or fifties with COVID-19, enrolled during active disease.

V usage is TRBV5-1 and J usage is TRBJ1-4, with D perhaps TRBD1 (5 bases). Germline CDR1 SGHRS, CDR2 YFSETQ. Trimming removed 5 bases at V and 6 bases at J, with 17 bases between. This CDR3 region has 15 residues. The CDR3 spells CASRGGTEVDEKLFF. The CDR3 DNA is TGCGCCAGCAGGGGGGGGACGGAGGTCGATGAAAAACTGTTTTTT.

The chain combines TRBV18 with TRBJ2-1, with TRBD2 matching 8 bases. The length of the CDR3 is 16 residues. Germline V gives CDR1 KGHSH, CDR2 LQKENI. J gave up 10 bases and V 3 bases, and 14 bases lay outside the gene matches. CDR3 sequence: CASSPGGAGAYFEQFF. The CDR3 bases are TGTGCCAGCTCACCGGGGGGAGCGGGGGCATATTTCGAGCAGTTCTTC.

The chain recombines TRBV27 with TRBJ2-2, with D perhaps matching TRBD2 (6 bases). This CDR3 is built from 15 residues. Germline CDR1 is MNHEY and CDR2 is SMNVEV (reference sequence). The V end lost 5 bases, the J end lost 4 bases, and 14 bases lay between the germline ends. CDR3: CASSQRLVSTGELFF. The CDR3 DNA sequence: TGTGCCAGCAGTCAGCGACTAGTCTCCACCGGGGAGCTGTTTTTT.